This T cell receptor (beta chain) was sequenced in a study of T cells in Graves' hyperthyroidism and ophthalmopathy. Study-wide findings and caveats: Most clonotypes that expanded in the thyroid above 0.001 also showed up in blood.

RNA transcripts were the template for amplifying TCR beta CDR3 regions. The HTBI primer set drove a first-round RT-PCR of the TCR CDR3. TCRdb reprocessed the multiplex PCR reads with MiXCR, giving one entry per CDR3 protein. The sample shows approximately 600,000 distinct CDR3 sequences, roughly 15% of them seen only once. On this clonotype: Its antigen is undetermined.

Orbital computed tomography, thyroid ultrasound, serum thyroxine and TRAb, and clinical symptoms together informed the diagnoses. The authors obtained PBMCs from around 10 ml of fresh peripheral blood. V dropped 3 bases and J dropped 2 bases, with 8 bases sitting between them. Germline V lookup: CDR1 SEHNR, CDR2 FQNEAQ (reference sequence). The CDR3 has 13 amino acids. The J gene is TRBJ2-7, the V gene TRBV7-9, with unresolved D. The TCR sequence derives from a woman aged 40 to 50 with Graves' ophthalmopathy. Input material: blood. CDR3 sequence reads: CASSFPRAYEQYF. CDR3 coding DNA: TGTGCCAGCAGCTTCCCCCGGGCCTACGAGCAGTACTTC. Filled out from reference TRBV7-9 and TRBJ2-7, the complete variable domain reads DTGVSQNPRHKITKRGQNVTFRCDPISEHNRLYWYRQTLGQGPEFLTYFQNEAQLEKSRLLSDRFSAERPKGSFSTLEIQRTEQGDSAMYLCASSFPRAYEQYFGPGTRLTVT.